This T cell receptor (beta chain) was found in a study of human T cells and chemical hapten exposure. Time point defined: patch test 1, 2 weeks after DPC sensitization. Treatment specified: therapeutic diphenylcyclopropenone sensitization with weekly scalp DPC. Total RNA was extracted from unfractionated whole blood. This clonotype was seen at least ten times. The V segment lost 3 bases and the J segment 5 bases; nucleotides outside the gene matches: 9. This CDR3 is built from 17 residues. In germline, CDR1 is DFQATT, CDR2 SNEGSKA (reference sequence). MiXCR, run by TCRdb on the RACE reads, gives a single entry per CDR3 protein. This repertoire shows 39,000 or so distinct CDR3 sequences, under 4.5% found once; its top ten account for 20% to 30%.

The chain joins TRBV20-1 to TRBJ2-3; 15 bases align to TRBD2. The receptor's source is a man in his forties or fifties with alopecia areata. Some clones in this sample may be carry-over from other donors' samples. The source was whole blood, collected in connection with sensitization to the hapten diphenylcyclopropenone (DPC). CDR3: CSASRGGLAGGGDTQYF. The CDR3 bases are TGCAGTGCTAGCCGAGGGGGACTAGCGGGAGGAGGAGATACGCAGTATTTT.